This T cell receptor beta chain originates from a study of shared clonotypes between healthy human individuals. Measured with immunoSEQ multiplex PCR; TCRdb has only the in-frame clones, and not every one. Altogether under 1,100,000 clones are present, under 80% being singletons, with the ten largest covering approximately 1.5%. There are 14 residues in the CDR3. The V gene end was trimmed by 8 bases and the J gene end by 8 bases; junction bases not matched to a gene: 6. Germline CDR1 is SGHAT and CDR2 is FQDESV (reference sequence). The V and J genes are TRBV11-1 and TRBJ2-1; TRBD2 aligns across 13 bases. Input material: memory CD4+ T cells sorted from blood. Regarding subset: CD45RA-negative fraction. The origin of this receptor is a young man in good health. The CDR3 DNA reads as TGTGCCAGCGGACTAGCGGGGGTAGGGTATGAGCAGTTCTTC. Translated, it gives CASGLAGVGYEQFF.